This T cell receptor beta chain stems from a study of a mutant IDH1 vaccine in newly diagnosed glioma. Study overall: At weeks 1, 3, 5, 7, 11, 15, 19 and 23, patients received a vaccination, eight in all. The sex distribution of treated patients was 62.5% male and approximately 40% female, with a mean age of roughly 40 years.

Produced via immunoSEQ multiplex PCR; TCRdb's table is partial and in-frame only. This table has some 60,000 clones, approximately 80% appearing once. Time point indicated: week 11, during vaccination. What each vaccine dose contained was 300 ug of mutant IDH1 20-mer peptide, accompanied by topical imiquimod. New WHO grade 3 or 4 astrocytomas that were IDH1-mutant and ATRX-lost had been found in donors. As for this clone: Its antigen is as yet unknown.

General study findings and limits: Vaccination induced immune responses in about 92% of patients.

V lost 3 bases to trimming and J lost 0 bases; unmatched junction nucleotides: 3. CDR3 length: 15 amino acids. Germline assignment: CDR1 PRHDT and CDR2 FYEKMQ (reference sequence). The chain has TRBV13 and TRBJ1-1; 8 bases are a match to TRBD1. Sample: PBMCs, taken from a glioma patient whose treatment included an IDH1 peptide vaccine. This receptor was obtained from a man aged 50 to 59 with glioma. CDR3 bases: TGTGCCAGCAGCTTTGGACAGGGCTTGAACACTGAAGCTTTCTTT. It specifies CASSFGQGLNTEAFF. The whole variable domain, filled in from reference TRBV13 and TRBJ1-1, reads AAGVIQSPRHLIKEKRETATLKCYPIPRHDTVYWYQQGPGQDPQFLISFYEKMQSDKGSIPDRFSAQQFSDYHSELNMSSLELGDSALYFCASSFGQGLNTEAFFGQGTRLTVV.